A selection of T cell receptor beta chains follows, all from one sample in a study of blood T cells in healthy people across ages. From the 5' RACE reads, TCRdb called clonotypes with MiXCR, one entry per CDR3 protein. The sample includes under 1,000,000 distinct CDR3 sequences, around 50% seen only once; the top ten take 15% to 20%. The sample comprised blood. Source of these receptors: an elderly man in good health. Both conserved end residues are part of each CDR3. D genes are given only for firm matches.

D | V | CDR3
NA | TRBV14 | CASSQPGMNTEAFF
TRBD2 | TRBV7-2 | CASSLDPSGNEQFF
NA | TRBV30 | CAWSVRGIGETQYF
NA | TRBV7-2 | CASSLEGGVQTQYF
NA | TRBV7-3 | CASSPTGTFTDTQYF
NA | TRBV10-3 | CAISEGVSTETQYF
NA | TRBV9 | CASSVGTSYNEQFF
NA | TRBV27 | CASSFSDTSSHNEQFF
NA | TRBV20-1 | CSASRREETQYF
NA | TRBV12-3/TRBV12-4 | CASGQRNTEAFF
NA | TRBV3-1 | CASSQEYSNQPQHF
NA | TRBV9 | CASSVELGERYGYTF
TRBD2 | TRBV6-2/TRBV6-3 | CASRLGLAGVRQYF
TRBD2 | TRBV5-1 | CASSLVGTSGSNEQFF
NA | TRBV4-1 | CASTPLVSAQETQYF
TRBD1 | TRBV5-1 | CASSYRTGGTGANVLTF
TRBD2 | TRBV12-3/TRBV12-4 | CASSPTQLAGNEQFF
NA | TRBV6-1 | CASSSLGASGTYSYNEQFF
NA | TRBV6-2/TRBV6-3 | CASSKAGFNEQFF
NA | TRBV7-9 | CASSLEAGPYNEQFF
NA | TRBV28 | CASSSSDRSETQYF
NA | TRBV24-1 | CATSDLNRQETQYF
TRBD2 | TRBV28 | CASSPGYLAGDTQYF
NA | TRBV7-2 | CASSLAGGALYNEQFF
NA | TRBV5-1 | CASSSQSGTQETQYF
NA | TRBV18 | CASSPPKSGPITARAFF
NA | TRBV7-9 | CASSMTKLNTQYF
NA | TRBV20-1 | CSAGLGRGFQETQYF
TRBD1 | TRBV7-2 | CASSADRGPHNEQYF
NA | TRBV7-2 | CASSLDDGPGAKNIQYF
NA | TRBV3-1 | CASSQRQGTDYKQYF